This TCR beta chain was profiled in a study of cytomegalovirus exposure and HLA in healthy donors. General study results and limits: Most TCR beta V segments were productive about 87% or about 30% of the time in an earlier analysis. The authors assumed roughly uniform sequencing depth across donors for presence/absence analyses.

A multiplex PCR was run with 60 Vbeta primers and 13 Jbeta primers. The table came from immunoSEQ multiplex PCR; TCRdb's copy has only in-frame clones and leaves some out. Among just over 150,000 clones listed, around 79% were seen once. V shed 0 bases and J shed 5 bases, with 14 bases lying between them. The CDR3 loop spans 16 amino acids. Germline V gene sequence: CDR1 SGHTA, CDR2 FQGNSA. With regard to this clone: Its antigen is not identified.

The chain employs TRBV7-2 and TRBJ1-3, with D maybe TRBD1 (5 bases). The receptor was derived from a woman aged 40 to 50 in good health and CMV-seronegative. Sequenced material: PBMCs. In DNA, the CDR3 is TGTGCCAGCAGCTTAGCGTCCCAGGGATTGAGAAACACCATATATTTT. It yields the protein CASSLASQGLRNTIYF.